The TCR beta chain under discussion was sequenced for a study of T cells in Graves' hyperthyroidism and ophthalmopathy. Newly diagnosed hyperthyroidism patients aged 18 to 65 years had disease lasting under 2 months. J lost 6 bases, V lost 6 bases, and 6 bases had no gene match. The CDR3 extends over 15 amino acids. The investigators amplified TCR beta CDR3 regions from RNA transcripts. TCR CDR3 underwent first-round RT-PCR with the HTBI primer set. TCRdb re-analysed the multiplex PCR reads in MiXCR, keeping a single row per CDR3 protein. The repertoire holds 350,000 or so distinct CDR3 sequences, with roughly 17% as singletons.

The genes are TRBV12-3 or TRBV12-4 and TRBJ2-3; 13 nucleotides match TRBD2. Sequenced sample: blood. The sequence derives from a woman aged 25 to 39 with Graves' hyperthyroidism that later progressed to Graves' ophthalmopathy. The CDR3: CASRRTSGGKDTQYF. The CDR3 DNA follows: TGTGCCAGCAGGCGGACTAGCGGGGGAAAGGATACGCAGTATTTT.